Below, 18 T cell receptor beta chains from the same sample are listed, as sequenced in a study of T cells in Graves' hyperthyroidism and ophthalmopathy. Researchers amplified the TCR beta CDR3 regions from RNA transcripts. During a first-round RT-PCR of the TCR CDR3, the HTBI primer set was used. MiXCR was run by TCRdb on the multiplex PCR reads, yielding one entry per CDR3 protein. Of about 760,000 distinct CDR3 sequences in the sample, 35% are singletons; the top ten hold around 29%. Sequenced material: blood. Every receptor here comes from a woman aged 40 to 50 with Graves' hyperthyroidism.

This clonotype was seen a few times. V usage is TRBV6-5 and J usage is TRBJ1-6; 7 bases are shared with TRBD1. There are 15 residues in the CDR3. V lost 7 bases, J lost 8 bases, and 11 bases stayed unmatched. The germline CDR1 and CDR2 sequences are MNHEY and SVGAGI. The DNA for the CDR3 is TGTGCCAGCAAGAGGCTCGTGGGACAGCATTCACCCCTCCACTTT. Translated, it gives CASKRLVGQHSPLHF.

On this clonotype itself: This could be a read error, since a much larger clone is one nucleotide away. The chain carries TRBV10-3 and TRBJ1-6; D uncertain. There are 14 residues in the CDR3. V was trimmed by 6 bases and J by 9 bases, leaving 15 bases between them. Germline lookup yields CDR1 ENHRY and CDR2 SYGVKD. The CDR3 here is CAIRSFLDASPLHF. The CDR3 DNA sequence: TGTGCCATCAGGTCATTCCTGGACGCTTCACCCCTCCACTTT.

This sequence joins TRBV20-1 and TRBJ2-5, with 8 bases fitting TRBD2. Germline lookup yields CDR1 DFQATT and CDR2 SNEGSKA (reference sequence). This CDR3 has 15 residues. The V segment lost 3 bases and the J segment 0 bases; nucleotides outside the gene matches: 6. Written as DNA, the CDR3 is TGCAGTGCTAGCGGGCCGGGGGGGTACCAAGAGACCCAGTACTTC. Its protein is CSASGPGGYQETQYF.

In this sample, this clonotype turned up many times. The chain employs TRBV20-1 and TRBJ2-5; 9 nucleotides agree with TRBD2. Germline values: CDR1 DFQATT, CDR2 SNEGSKA (reference sequence). This CDR3 region has 14 residues. Unmatched junction bases numbered 6, after V lost 3 bases and J lost 4 bases. The CDR3 region has the DNA TGCAGTGCTAGTGTCGCGGGAGGGATAGAGACCCAGTACTTC. It translates to CSASVAGGIETQYF.

The sample holds many counts of this clonotype. The gene calls are TRBV19 and TRBJ1-6; maybe TRBD1 (5 bases). Trimming shortened V by 5 bases and J by 0 bases, and 20 bases separated the two germline ends. The CDR3 is made up of 19 amino acids. CDR1 and CDR2 from the germline V gene are LNHDA and SQIVND (reference sequence). CDR3 DNA sequence: TGTGCCAGTAGTTCCACCACAGGACGGGGGAGCTCCTATAATTCACCCCTCCACTTT. Its translation: CASSSTTGRGSSYNSPLHF.

This rearrangement joins TRBV7-3 to TRBJ1-5, with D hard to call. The CDR3 loop spans 9 amino acids. The ends were cut back, 4 bases at V and 13 bases at J, with 5 bases in the middle. Germline V gene sequence: CDR1 SGHTA, CDR2 FQGTGA. The CDR3 nucleotides are TGTGCCAGCAGCTCCGGACAGCATTTT. Translation gives CASSSGQHF. Complete variable domain (other parts from reference TRBV7-3 and TRBJ1-5): GAGVSQTPSNKVTEKGKYVELRCDPISGHTALYWYRQSLGQGPEFLIYFQGTGAADDSGLPNDRFFAVRPEGSVSTLKIQRTERGDSAVYLCASSSGQHFGDGTRLSIL.

At least ten counts were recorded for this clonotype. The CDR3 nucleotides are TGCAGTGGGGAAGGGTACGAGCAGTACTTC. It translates to CSGEGYEQYF. The chain employs TRBV20-1 and TRBJ2-7; D is unclear. Trimming removed 7 bases at V and 4 bases at J, with 8 bases between. Germline V gives CDR1 DFQATT, CDR2 SNEGSKA (reference sequence). The CDR3 consists of 10 residues.

As to this clonotype: The junction and the germline gene differ at one end; a read error may be behind it. This chain joins TRBV15 and TRBJ1-1, with a weak D call TRBD1 (5 bases). The CDR3 extends over 17 amino acids. CDR1 LNHNV and CDR2 YYDKDF come from the germline V gene (reference sequence). The CDR3 is CASSLSVKQEMNPEAFF. CDR3 bases: TGTGCCAGCAGTTTATCGGTAAAACAGGAGATGAACCCTGAAGCTTTCTTT. Filled out from reference TRBV15 and TRBJ1-1, the complete variable domain reads DAMVIQNPRYQVTQFGKPVTLSCSQTLNHNVMYWYQQKSSQAPKLLFHYYDKDFNNEADTPDNFQSRRPNTSFCFLDIRSPGLGDTAMYLCASSLSVKQEMNPEAFFGQGTRLTVV.

This clonotype was counted a few times. The V call is TRBV6-5, the J call TRBJ1-1; 11 nucleotides align to TRBD1. This CDR3 spans 14 amino acids. The V segment lost 6 bases and the J segment 5 bases; nucleotides outside the gene matches: 5. The germline V gene has CDR1 MNHEY and CDR2 SVGAGI. As DNA, the CDR3 is TGTGCCAGCAGAGACGGGACAGGGGGGACTGAAGCTTTCTTT. Its translation is CASRDGTGGTEAFF.

The genes are TRBV6-5 and TRBJ2-2; D is unresolved. The V and J ends lost 4 bases and 1 base respectively, with 10 bases between them. Germline V CDR1 and CDR2: MNHEY, SVGAGI. CDR3 length: 15 amino acids. CDR3 bases: TGTGCCAGCAGTTTAGGGCCAGGGAACACCGGGGAGCTGTTTTTT. This encodes CASSLGPGNTGELFF.

This clonotype appeared many times. The junction shows a germline mismatch at one end, possibly a read error. V gene TRBV19 combines with J gene TRBJ1-5; 7 bases map to TRBD1. There are 14 residues in the CDR3. CDR1 and CDR2 from the germline V gene are LNHDA and SQIVND (reference sequence). In DNA form, the CDR3 reads TGTGCCAGTAGGATAGGACAGGTTGATCGGCCCCAGCATTTT. Translated, it gives CASRIGQVDRPQHF.

Comment on this clonotype: Here the CDR3 omits its conserved ending phenylalanine or tryptophan, so a read error is the likely source. The limits of the CDR3 on the DNA are not certain, so only TCRdb's listed CDR3 is given. The rearrangement uses TRBV2 and TRBJ1-6. Counting both end residues, the CDR3 totals 8 amino acids. Per germline, CDR1 SNHLY and CDR2 FYNNEI. CDR3: CAISETSG.

The rearrangement links TRBV10-2 to TRBJ1-6; possible D gene TRBD1, 6 bases. The V gene's germline CDR1 is WSHSY and CDR2 SAAADI. The germline V and J ends were trimmed by 3 bases and 5 bases, with 8 bases remaining between them. The CDR3 sequence is 14 residues long. The CDR3 loop is CASSDRGHNSPLHF. The CDR3 coding sequence is TGCGCCAGCAGTGACAGGGGCCATAATTCACCCCTCCACTTT.

This clonotype was recorded at least ten times. The chain employs TRBV7-3 and TRBJ2-6; a weak D match, TRBD1 (5 bases). Germline CDR1 and CDR2: SGHTA and FQGTGA. CDR3 length: 14 residues. Deletions cut 4 bases from V and 2 bases from J, with 6 bases between. The CDR3 DNA sequence: TGTGCCAGCAGCTCAGGGCCTGGGGCCAACGTCCTGACTTTC. It translates to CASSSGPGANVLTF.

To note about this clonotype: A clone one base away is much larger, so this may be a read error. The gene calls are TRBV7-2 and TRBJ1-3; 10 bases align to TRBD1. CDR3 size: 16 residues. The germline V gene has CDR1 SGHTA and CDR2 FQGNSA. The CDR3 region has the DNA TGTGCCGGCAGCCACCGACAGGGGGCCACTGGAAACACCATATATTTT. Amino acid sequence: CAGSHRQGATGNTIYF.

Points on this clonotype: The junction does not match germline at one end; this may be a read error. This chain connects TRBV25-1 to TRBJ1-2; D is perhaps TRBD1 (5 bases). The CDR3 runs 15 residues. CDR1 and CDR2 from the germline V gene are MGHDK and SYGVNS. The CDR3 region has the DNA TGTGCCAGCAGGAAAGCAGGGAGAGGCTATTATGGCTACGCCTTC. It yields the protein CASRKAGRGYYGYAF.

In its sample, this clonotype was seen a few times. The rearrangement links TRBV12-3 or TRBV12-4 to TRBJ1-1; 7 nucleotides line up with TRBD1. The CDR3 sequence is 16 residues long. Unmatched junction bases numbered 10, after V lost 1 base and J lost 5 bases. For the CDR3, the DNA is TGTGCCAGCAGTTTAGACTCGATCTGGGGACAGACTGAAGCTTTCTTT. Translating it yields CASSLDSIWGQTEAFF.

Of note for this clonotype: The junction does not match germline at one end; this may be a read error. The chain combines TRBV10-3 with TRBJ2-5, with 9 bases aligning to TRBD2. Germline-derived CDR1 and CDR2 are ENHRY and SYGVKD. The length of the CDR3 is 18 residues. The CDR3 spells CASSEEVVGRGGFETQYF. CDR3 bases: TGTGCCAGCAGTGAAGAAGTAGTAGGGCGGGGGGGTTTCGAGACCCAGTACTTC.